A single sample gave rise to the 11 T cell receptor beta chains below, sequenced in a study of OX40 agonist ivuxolimab in advanced cancers. Receptors were amplified or captured by the immunoSEQ multiplex PCR assay. The table was pulled from immuneACCESS by TCRdb, which kept in-frame rearrangements only. Such tables lose some clones; where checked, under half of the loss comes from unresolved V genes, and the rest has no known cause. In all, the sample holds over 70,000 clones, and 70% to 90% of those were seen once. Approximately 11% of the sample comes from the top ten. Sequenced material: CD4+ or CD8+ T cells sorted from blood, taken in a trial of the OX40 agonist ivuxolimab. The source of these receptors is an adult with an advanced solid tumor such as melanoma, head and neck, liver or kidney cancer.

The gene calls are TRBV19 and TRBJ1-1; a weak D match, TRBD1 (5 bases). The length of the CDR3 is 16 residues. Germline lookup yields CDR1 LNHDA and CDR2 SQIVND (reference sequence). Deletions cut 1 base from V and 1 base from J, with 13 bases between. CDR3 nucleotide sequence: TGTGCCAGTAGTATAGGAGGGACGTGGGGGAACACTGAAGCTTTCTTT. This translates into CASSIGGTWGNTEAFF.

The chain employs TRBV4-1 and TRBJ2-7; 9 positions match TRBD1. This CDR3 has 15 residues. V was pared by 4 bases and J by 5 bases, with 9 bases of the junction left unmatched. Germline CDR1 and CDR2: MGHRA and YSYEKL. CDR3 region: CASSRLQGADNEQYF. CDR3 nucleotides: TGCGCCAGCAGCCGACTACAGGGGGCGGACAACGAGCAGTACTTC.

This sequence joins TRBV28 and TRBJ2-5, with D maybe TRBD1 (6 bases). With 6 bases removed from V and 1 base from J, the gap between germline ends came to 15 bases. The CDR3 covers 15 residues. The germline CDR1 and CDR2 sequences are MDHEN and SYDVKM. The CDR3 sequence: CASRSSQGIQETQYF. The CDR3, as DNA: TGTGCCAGCAGATCCTCTCAGGGGATCCAAGAGACCCAGTACTTC. The whole variable domain, remainder taken from reference TRBV28 and TRBJ2-5, is DVKVTQSSRYLVKRTGEKVFLECVQDMDHENMFWYRQDPGLGLRLIYFSYDVKMKEKGDIPEGYSVSREKKERFSLILESASTNQTSMYLCASRSSQGIQETQYFGPGTRLLVL.

This chain connects TRBV7-9 to TRBJ2-1, with a possible D match to TRBD1 (6 bases). The CDR3 length is 16 residues. V lost 2 bases and J lost 8, with 19 bases in between. Germline V gene sequence: CDR1 SEHNR, CDR2 FQNEAQ (reference sequence). Here the CDR3 DNA reads TGTGCCAGCAGCTTATGGCAGGGGACCTCCTGGGATGAGCAGTTCTTC. Protein product: CASSLWQGTSWDEQFF.

The J gene is TRBJ2-7, the V gene TRBV7-6; perhaps D is TRBD1 or TRBD2 (5 bases each). Germline assignment: CDR1 SGHVS and CDR2 FNYEAQ. Trimming removed 3 bases from V and 4 bases from J, with 13 bases in between. The CDR3 runs to 14 residues. The CDR3 region is CASSLRPGPYEQYF. CDR3 coding DNA: TGTGCCAGCAGCTTGCGACCGGGACCGTACGAGCAGTACTTC.

CDR3 sequence: CASSQLTGQGANEQFF. In DNA form, the CDR3 reads TGTGCCAGCAGCCAACTAACGGGACAGGGGGCGAATGAGCAGTTCTTC. The chain links TRBV14 to TRBJ2-1; 12 bases line up with TRBD1. CDR3 size: 16 residues. The trim removed 2 bases at V and 7 bases at J, leaving 6 bases unmatched. The germline gives CDR1 SGHDN, CDR2 FVKESK.

Only one count was recorded for this clone. CDR3: CASRWTDTYEQYF. The CDR3, as DNA: TGTGCCAGCAGGTGGACAGATACCTACGAGCAGTACTTC. The genes are TRBV28 and TRBJ2-7; possible D gene TRBD1, 6 bases. CDR3 length: 13 residues. The V gene's germline CDR1 is MDHEN and CDR2 SYDVKM. V was pared by 6 bases and J by 2 bases, with 11 bases between.

The chain recombines TRBV14 with TRBJ1-1; D is perhaps TRBD1 (5 bases). Germline assignment: CDR1 SGHDN and CDR2 FVKESK. This CDR3 region has 15 residues. The V end was cut by 4 bases, the J end by 5 bases, with 17 bases between. This chain's CDR3 is CASSPLWGGGTEAFF. As DNA, the CDR3 is TGTGCCAGCAGCCCCCTATGGGGGGGAGGGACTGAAGCTTTCTTT. Based on the CDR3 plus reference TRBV14 and TRBJ1-1, the full variable domain is EAGVTQFPSHSVIEKGQTVTLRCDPISGHDNLYWYRRVMGKEIKFLLHFVKESKQDESGMPNNRFLAERTGGTYSTLKVQPAELEDSGVYFCASSPLWGGGTEAFFGQGTRLTVV.

The chain links TRBV5-5 to TRBJ2-1, with D uncertain. The V gene lost 5 bases and the J gene lost 1 base, with 7 bases spanning the gap. This CDR3 spans 13 amino acids. CDR1 is SGHKS, CDR2 YYEKEE, per germline (reference sequence). CDR3 bases: TGTGCCAGCAGTCTTACGTCCTACAATGAGCAGTTCTTC. Translation gives CASSLTSYNEQFF.

This chain links TRBV7-9 with TRBJ1-4; D call uncertain. The CDR3 is 14 amino acids. Trimming left V 5 bases short and J 0 bases short, with 7 bases between. CDR1 and CDR2 from the germline V gene are SEHNR and FQNEAQ (reference sequence). The CDR3 DNA follows: TGTGCCAGCAGCAACACCGCAACTAATGAAAAACTGTTTTTT. Amino acid sequence: CASSNTATNEKLFF.

The genes are TRBV10-3 and TRBJ2-7; 8 bases agree with TRBD2. The CDR3 loop spans 16 amino acids. V was clipped by 3 bases and J by 0 bases; unmatched bases: 7. CDR1 is ENHRY, CDR2 SYGVKD, per germline. In DNA, the CDR3 is TGTGCCATCAGTGATGGGGATAGCGGGGTCTCCTACGAGCAGTACTTC. Protein product: CAISDGDSGVSYEQYF.